These T cell receptor beta chains were read from a single sample in a study of graft-versus-host responses after intestinal transplantation. This table comes from immunoSEQ multiplex PCR, and its TCRdb copy is limited to in-frame clones, with some not included. Among nearly 7,500 clones listed, 55% to 70% were seen once. The source was ileum tissue, collected approximately 8 months after intestinal transplantation. Source of these receptors: a human patient who received an intestinal transplant, so some T cells may come from the graft donor. CDR3s include the opening cysteine and the closing phenylalanine or tryptophan. The order of the fields is D gene, J gene, clone size, V gene, CDR3 protein, CDR3 DNA. The D gene is left open where the match is weak. The size field is filled for only some rows; it gives once, few, many or a size class.

NA TRBJ1-2 few TRBV6-6 CASSYSKGNYGYTF TGTGCCAGCAGTTACTCGAAAGGGAACTATGGCTACACCTTC
NA TRBJ1-1 few TRBV7-2 CASSQQQVRTTEAFF TGTGCCAGCAGCCAACAGCAGGTTAGGACCACTGAAGCTTTCTTT
NA TRBJ2-1 NA TRBV9 CASSVEVRGGLDEQFF TGTGCCAGCAGCGTAGAGGTAAGGGGGGGCCTCGATGAGCAGTTCTTC
NA TRBJ2-5 NA TRBV7-6 CASSLGGWETQYF TGTGCCAGCAGCTTAGGGGGATGGGAGACCCAGTACTTC
NA TRBJ1-2 NA TRBV4-1 CASSPRGNYGYTF TGCGCCAGCAGCCCGAGGGGTAACTATGGCTACACCTTC
TRBD2 TRBJ2-7 NA TRBV5-4 CASSHSGRAYEQYF TGTGCCAGCAGCCATAGCGGGAGGGCCTACGAGCAGTACTTC
TRBD2 TRBJ2-1 NA TRBV11-1 CASSLARLAGGEQFF TGTGCCAGCAGCTTAGCACGACTAGCGGGGGGTGAGCAGTTCTTC
NA TRBJ1-3 NA TRBV4-1 CASSPPGSGNTIYF TGCGCCAGCAGCCCACCAGGTTCTGGAAACACCATATATTTT
NA TRBJ1-1 few TRBV5-6 CASSRHRLNTEAFF TGTGCCAGCAGCCGCCACAGGTTGAACACTGAAGCTTTCTTT
NA TRBJ2-5 NA TRBV4-3 CASSQDLRSPSETQYF TGCGCCAGCAGCCAAGATCTCAGGTCCCCCTCCGAGACCCAGTACTTC
TRBD2 TRBJ2-2 NA TRBV5-4 CASSSSGANTGELFF TGTGCCAGCAGCAGTAGCGGGGCCAACACCGGGGAGCTGTTTTTT
NA TRBJ2-1 NA TRBV19 CASSAQVSSYNEQFF TGTGCCAGTAGCGCTCAGGTGAGCTCCTACAATGAGCAGTTCTTC
NA TRBJ1-6 NA TRBV5-6 CASSPYPDSSDAPLHF TGTGCCAGCAGCCCCTACCCTGACAGCTCCGACGCACCCCTCCACTTT
NA TRBJ2-3 NA TRBV2 CASSLDRQETDTQYF TGTGCCAGCAGCCTAGACAGGCAGGAGACAGATACGCAGTATTTT
TRBD1 TRBJ1-2 NA TRBV6-6 CASSYVSGTDSGTF TGTGCCAGCAGTTACGTCTCCGGGACAGATTCGGGTACCTTC
NA TRBJ2-1 NA TRBV2 CASTKTGTWGYNEQFF TGTGCCAGCACAAAAACCGGGACATGGGGTTACAATGAGCAGTTCTTC
NA TRBJ2-2 NA TRBV4-2 CASSLITGQPGTGELFF TGTGCCAGCAGCCTAATAACAGGGCAGCCTGGCACCGGGGAGCTGTTTTTT
NA TRBJ2-5 medium-sized TRBV6-1 CASSEDNQETQYF TGTGCCAGCAGTGAGGACAACCAAGAGACCCAGTACTTC
TRBD1 TRBJ1-6 NA TRBV6-1 CASSDRAGGNSPLHF TGTGCCAGCAGTGACAGAGCAGGGGGTAATTCACCCCTCCACTTT
TRBD1 TRBJ1-2 NA TRBV4-3 CASSQEGDRGGYGYTF TGCGCCAGCAGCCAGGAGGGAGACAGGGGCGGATATGGCTACACCTTC